These 31 T cell receptor beta chains were sequenced from one sample in a study of CD8+ T cells in alopecia areata. Sequencing templates came from extracted RNA that was reverse transcribed into cDNA. Clones were sequenced by immunoSEQ multiplex PCR, and TCRdb holds only the in-frame ones, with some missing. The sample includes approximately 140,000 clones, 40% to 50% of them seen just once. What was sequenced was CD4+ T cells sorted from blood. These receptor sequences come from a human donor with alopecia areata.

CDR3 region: CASSLPGQFYGYTF. The DNA of the CDR3 is TGTGCCAGCAGTTTACCGGGACAGTTTTACGGCTACACCTTC. The chain couples TRBV28 to TRBJ1-2; 7 bases line up with TRBD1. This CDR3 comprises 14 residues. The germline CDR1 and CDR2 sequences are MDHEN and SYDVKM. The V segment lost 2 bases and the J segment 8 bases; nucleotides outside the gene matches: 8.

This chain connects TRBV5-1 to TRBJ2-7, with a weak D call TRBD1 (6 bases). V lost 4 bases and J lost 2, with 13 bases in between. The length of the CDR3 is 14 residues. CDR1 and CDR2 from the germline V gene are SGHRS and YFSETQ. This chain's CDR3 is CASSPGTQTYEQYF. CDR3 nucleotides: TGCGCCAGCAGCCCCGGGACACAAACCTACGAGCAGTACTTC.

The rearrangement links TRBV4-1 to TRBJ2-3, with 10 bases that match TRBD2. The germline V gene has CDR1 MGHRA and CDR2 YSYEKL. The trim removed 4 bases at V and 4 bases at J, leaving 8 bases unmatched. This CDR3 is 16 amino acids long. The CDR3 bases are TGCGCCAGCAGCCCGTTCCTTCTAGCGGGGGCAGATACGCAGTATTTT. It specifies CASSPFLLAGADTQYF.

This clone was counted between two and nine times. The rearrangement uses TRBV29-1 and TRBJ2-7, with a weak D call TRBD2 (5 bases). Germline CDR1 reads SQVTM; CDR2 reads ANQGSEA. V was trimmed by 4 bases and J by 4 bases, leaving 8 bases between them. The CDR3 contains 11 residues. This CDR3 reads CSVVAGYEQYF. CDR3 nucleotides: TGCAGCGTTGTGGCGGGTTACGAGCAGTACTTC.

V and J are TRBV5-1 and TRBJ2-3; D possibly corresponds to TRBD2 (5 bases). Looked up from germline, CDR1 is SGHRS and CDR2 is YFSETQ. V was cut by 2 bases and J by 6 bases, with 13 bases left in between. The CDR3 length is 14 residues. CDR3 in DNA: TGCGCCAGCAGCTTAGCAGCGGACTGGGATACGCAGTATTTT. Residues: CASSLAADWDTQYF. The full variable domain, rest sourced from reference TRBV5-1 and TRBJ2-3, is KAGVTQTPRYLIKTRGQQVTLSCSPISGHRSVSWYQQTPGQGLQFLFEYFSETQRNKGNFPGRFSGRQFSNSRSEMNVSTLELGDSALYLCASSLAADWDTQYFGPGTRLTVL.

The chain is built from TRBV7-2 and TRBJ1-1; D is unresolved. The length of the CDR3 is 13 residues. V was shortened by 1 base and J by 5 bases, with 8 bases between the two germline ends. CDR1 and CDR2 (germline): SGHTA, FQGNSA. The CDR3 spells CASSLVHGTEAFF. The CDR3 DNA sequence: TGTGCCAGCAGCTTAGTTCACGGGACTGAAGCTTTCTTT.

This clone was observed a handful of times. This chain joins TRBV30 and TRBJ2-1; 7 bases match TRBD1. The trim removed 2 bases at V and 13 bases at J, leaving 11 bases unmatched. This CDR3 comprises 13 residues. The germline V gene encodes CDR1 GTSNPN and CDR2 SVGIG (reference sequence). CDR3 amino acids: CAWSSLMDRTQFF. DNA of the CDR3: TGTGCCTGGAGTAGCCTTATGGACAGGACACAGTTCTTC.

The rearrangement uses TRBV29-1 and TRBJ2-2; 7 bases agree with TRBD2. Trimming removed 2 bases from V and 7 bases from J; junction bases left unmatched: 7. The CDR3 spans 14 residues. Per the germline V gene, CDR1 is SQVTM and CDR2 is ANQGSEA. CDR3 DNA sequence: TGCAGCGTTGAACACAGCGGGACGGGCGGGGAGCTGTTTTTT. It encodes CSVEHSGTGGELFF.

The rearrangement joins TRBV2 to TRBJ2-5; TRBD2 is a possible D gene (5 bases). The germline V and J ends were trimmed by 6 bases and 9 bases, with 14 bases remaining between them. There are 12 residues in the CDR3. Per the germline V gene, CDR1 is SNHLY and CDR2 is FYNNEI. For the CDR3, the DNA is TGTGCCAGCAGGACGACTTTGGAGGCCCAGTACTTC. Protein: CASRTTLEAQYF.

This chain joins TRBV27 and TRBJ2-6; D is possibly TRBD1 (6 bases). From germline, CDR1 is MNHEY and CDR2 SMNVEV (reference sequence). V lost 6 bases, J lost 2 bases, and 14 bases lay in between. This CDR3 is built from 16 residues. The CDR3 sequence is CASRVYREPGANVLTF. The CDR3 nucleotides are TGTGCCAGCAGAGTTTACAGGGAACCTGGGGCCAACGTCCTGACTTTC.

Of note for this clone: Different DNA sequences within this sample yield the same CDR3. The V gene is TRBV29-1, the J gene TRBJ2-3; no definite D call. Germline loops: CDR1 SQVTM, CDR2 ANQGSEA. The CDR3 extends over 14 amino acids. V was cut by 1 base and J by 0 bases, with 8 bases left in between. The CDR3 loop reads CSVEGPSSTDTQYF. CDR3 DNA sequence: TGCAGCGTTGAAGGTCCTAGTAGCACAGATACGCAGTATTTT.

This chain uses TRBV27 with TRBJ2-3, with D possibly being TRBD1 or TRBD2 (5 bases each). Looked up from germline, CDR1 is MNHEY and CDR2 is SMNVEV (reference sequence). The CDR3 length is 16 residues. V dropped 0 bases and J dropped 5 bases, with 15 bases sitting between them. The CDR3 is CASSLSVGAPGDTQYF. The CDR3 DNA reads as TGTGCCAGCAGTTTATCCGTCGGGGCCCCTGGAGATACGCAGTATTTT.

The genes are TRBV29-1 and TRBJ2-3; tentatively, D is TRBD1 or TRBD2 (6 bases each). There are 17 residues in the CDR3. Germline V lookup: CDR1 SQVTM, CDR2 ANQGSEA. Trimming cost V 0 bases and J 4 bases, with 20 bases left between them. The chain's CDR3 is CSVEDYRAQGGSDTQYF. The CDR3 region has the DNA TGCAGCGTTGAAGATTATAGGGCCCAAGGGGGGTCAGATACGCAGTATTTT.

J is TRBJ2-5 and V is TRBV6-1; no clear D gene. V was trimmed by 0 bases and J by 4 bases, leaving 12 bases between them. The CDR3 has 15 amino acids. Germline V gene lookup returns CDR1 MNHNS and CDR2 SASEGT. CDR3 coding DNA: TGTGCCAGCAGTGAAGCGCTCGCTTTCGTAGAGACCCAGTACTTC. This translates into CASSEALAFVETQYF.

The chain carries TRBV28 and TRBJ2-5; 14 bases are a match to TRBD2. Germline V lookup: CDR1 MDHEN, CDR2 SYDVKM. The CDR3 has 16 amino acids. The J segment lost 2 bases and the V segment lost 7 bases, leaving 6 bases of the junction unmatched. The CDR3 DNA follows: TGTGCCAGCACTCCAGGACTAGCGGGAGGTCAAGAGACCCAGTACTTC. Amino acids: CASTPGLAGGQETQYF.

This clone showed up just a few times. The chain carries TRBV29-1 and TRBJ1-1, with D uncertain. CDR3 length: 15 amino acids. With 4 bases removed from V and 2 bases from J, the gap between germline ends came to 17 bases. The germline CDR1 and CDR2 sequences are SQVTM and ANQGSEA. The CDR3: CSVVRLALENTEAFF. CDR3 nucleotide sequence: TGCAGCGTTGTACGACTGGCGCTCGAAAACACTGAAGCTTTCTTT.

The chain has TRBV2 and TRBJ1-4, with no clear D. This CDR3 has 13 residues. V lost 7 bases and J 5 bases, leaving 11 bases between the germline ends. CDR1 is SNHLY and CDR2 is FYNNEI in the germline V gene. The DNA for the CDR3 is TGTGCCAGCACCGGCAGGTTCAATGAAAAACTGTTTTTT. Translating gives CASTGRFNEKLFF. Full variable domain (remainder filled in from reference TRBV2 and TRBJ1-4): EPEVTQTPSHQVTQMGQEVILRCVPISNHLYFYWYRQILGQKVEFLVSFYNNEISEKSEIFDDQFSVERPDGSNFTLKIRSTKLEDSAMYFCASTGRFNEKLFFGSGTQLSVL.

The chain is built from TRBV30 and TRBJ2-1; the D gene is possibly TRBD2 (6 bases). The germline V gene encodes CDR1 GTSNPN and CDR2 SVGIG (reference sequence). The CDR3 is made up of 15 amino acids. With 8 bases removed from V and 0 bases from J, the gap between germline ends came to 17 bases. CDR3 sequence reads: CAGDFGTDSYNEQFF. Written as DNA, the CDR3 is TGTGCCGGGGACTTCGGGACGGACTCCTACAATGAGCAGTTCTTC.

In its sample, this clone was seen a few times. V gene TRBV7-9 combines with J gene TRBJ2-3; D may be TRBD2 (6 bases). Germline CDR1 is SEHNR and CDR2 is FQNEAQ (reference sequence). V was shortened by 6 bases and J by 2 bases, with 12 bases between the two germline ends. This CDR3 spans 14 amino acids. The CDR3 reads CASSPVADTDTQYF. CDR3 DNA: TGTGCCAGCAGTCCGGTAGCGGACACAGATACGCAGTATTTT.

The CDR3 DNA reads as TGCAGCGTTGGTATGGCGATCGGCGGGAGGAACCCAAACACCGGGGAGCTGTTTTTT. Residues: CSVGMAIGGRNPNTGELFF. The chain combines TRBV29-1 with TRBJ2-2, with 8 nucleotides matching TRBD2. V shed 4 bases and J 2 bases; nucleotides not matched to a gene: 18. CDR3 size: 19 residues. Per the germline V gene, CDR1 is SQVTM and CDR2 is ANQGSEA.

This clone occurred once. The chain links TRBV7-9 to TRBJ2-5; maybe TRBD2 (5 bases). CDR1 SEHNR and CDR2 FQNEAQ come from the germline V gene (reference sequence). Trimming left V 4 bases short and J 4 bases short, with 13 bases between. The CDR3 consists of 14 residues. The CDR3, as DNA: TGTGCCAGCAGCTCCGACGGTGAGGGAGAGACCCAGTACTTC. Its translation: CASSSDGEGETQYF.

The V call is TRBV13, the J call TRBJ2-5; D is perhaps TRBD2 (6 bases). Germline loops: CDR1 PRHDT, CDR2 FYEKMQ (reference sequence). Between the trimmed V and J ends, which lost 3 bases and 2 bases, there was a span of 13 bases. The CDR3 spans 15 residues. The CDR3 sequence: CASSFSGLLQETQYF. CDR3 nucleotide sequence: TGTGCCAGCAGCTTTTCCGGACTACTACAAGAGACCCAGTACTTC.

J is TRBJ1-2 and V is TRBV7-2; D not certain. The CDR3 length is 14 residues. CDR1 and CDR2 from the germline V gene are SGHTA and FQGNSA. Trimming removed 2 bases from V and 4 bases from J, with 11 bases in between. In nucleotides, the CDR3 is TGTGCCAGCAGCTTAAGAAGGGAGAGCTATGGCTACACCTTC. Protein: CASSLRRESYGYTF.

This clone was counted only a few times. The rearrangement joins TRBV29-1 to TRBJ1-5; D perhaps matches TRBD1 (5 bases). Per the germline V gene, CDR1 is SQVTM and CDR2 is ANQGSEA. V was shortened by 4 bases and J by 4 bases, with 14 bases between the two germline ends. The CDR3 loop spans 14 amino acids. This CDR3 is CSVAVAGKNQPQHF. CDR3 DNA: TGCAGCGTTGCCGTGGCAGGGAAGAATCAGCCCCAGCATTTT.

The V gene is TRBV4-1, the J gene TRBJ1-5, with D unresolved. The germline V and J ends were trimmed by 1 base and 1 base, with 5 bases remaining between them. CDR1 is MGHRA, CDR2 YSYEKL, per germline. There are 14 residues in the CDR3. CDR3 loop: CASSQVQSNQPQHF. Written as DNA, the CDR3 is TGCGCCAGCAGCCAAGTTCAGAGCAATCAGCCCCAGCATTTT.

V usage is TRBV5-1 and J usage is TRBJ2-2, with a tentative D call TRBD1 (6 bases). Germline V gene lookup returns CDR1 SGHRS and CDR2 YFSETQ. The V gene lost 3 bases and the J gene lost 2 bases, with 14 bases spanning the gap. This CDR3 spans 16 amino acids. DNA for the CDR3: TGCGCCAGCAGCTCGTTGGGGGCCGACAACACCGGGGAGCTGTTTTTT. Translation gives CASSSLGADNTGELFF. The variable domain in full, with the rest retrieved from reference TRBV5-1 and TRBJ2-2, is KAGVTQTPRYLIKTRGQQVTLSCSPISGHRSVSWYQQTPGQGLQFLFEYFSETQRNKGNFPGRFSGRQFSNSRSEMNVSTLELGDSALYLCASSSLGADNTGELFFGEGSRLTVL.

The chain has TRBV30 and TRBJ2-1; 7 bases are shared with TRBD2. The CDR3 consists of 14 residues. Germline CDR1 and CDR2: GTSNPN and SVGIG (reference sequence). Losses at the gene ends were 0 bases for V and 9 bases for J; bases not matched to a gene: 8. CDR3 amino acids: CAWSVLGGMAEQFF. For the CDR3, the DNA is TGTGCCTGGAGTGTACTCGGGGGGATGGCTGAGCAGTTCTTC.

Only a few counts were recorded for this clone. The chain is built from TRBV7-2 and TRBJ2-1; TRBD2 matches at 11 bases. Unmatched junction bases numbered 9, after V lost 1 base and J lost 7 bases. The CDR3 has 17 residues. The germline V gene encodes CDR1 SGHTA and CDR2 FQGNSA. The CDR3 loop reads CASSLVSWTSGLNEQFF. CDR3 nucleotides: TGTGCCAGCAGCTTAGTTAGTTGGACTAGCGGGTTGAATGAGCAGTTCTTC. The full variable domain, with the rest looked up from reference TRBV7-2 and TRBJ2-1, is GAGVSQSPSNKVTEKGKDVELRCDPISGHTALYWYRQSLGQGLEFLIYFQGNSAPDKSGLPSDRFSAERTGGSVSTLTIQRTQQEDSAVYLCASSLVSWTSGLNEQFFGPGTRLTVL.

This chain joins TRBV20-1 and TRBJ1-2; D gene ambiguous. This CDR3 comprises 8 residues. Germline V gene sequence: CDR1 DFQATT, CDR2 SNEGSKA (reference sequence). V lost 6 bases and J 6 bases, leaving 2 bases between the germline ends. The CDR3 DNA is TGCAGTGCGGATGGCTACACCTTC. It specifies CSADGYTF.

The V and J genes are TRBV27 and TRBJ2-1, with 13 bases lining up with TRBD2. Germline-derived CDR1 and CDR2 are MNHEY and SMNVEV (reference sequence). The CDR3 totals 17 residues. V dropped 5 bases and J dropped 6; count of bases not matched to a gene: 10. CDR3 DNA sequence: TGTGCCAGCAGTCCTCGAGCCACTAGCGGGAGGGCCAATGAGCAGTTCTTC. Translated: CASSPRATSGRANEQFF.

This rearrangement joins TRBV11-2 to TRBJ2-7, with 11 bases aligning to TRBD1. Germline CDR1 is SGHAT and CDR2 is FQNNGV. This CDR3 region has 15 residues. Germline trimming cut 5 bases from V and 5 bases from J; bases unmatched to any gene: 8. The CDR3 loop is CASSGRDRGINEQYF. CDR3 bases: TGTGCCAGCAGCGGACGGGACAGGGGGATCAACGAGCAGTACTTC.